This T cell receptor (beta chain) is drawn from a study of early T cells in non-severe SARS-CoV-2 infection. Whole-study results and caveats: Matching with VDJdb favored anti-spike CD8 responses (missing private and CD4 specificities).

Ten or more counts support this clonotype. Its antigen is undetermined. The protocol attached unique molecular identifiers to individual cDNA molecules. In TCRdb, the 5' RACE reads were re-called with MiXCR into one record per CDR3 protein. The data contain approximately 73,000 distinct CDR3 sequences, about 11% of them seen just once; the ten biggest clones take up about 4.8%. V gave up 6 bases and J gave up 6 bases, with 22 bases separating them. Germline CDR1 LNHDA, CDR2 SQIVND (reference sequence). The CDR3 is 16 amino acids. The sequenced sample consisted of whole blood. The V call is TRBV19, the J call TRBJ2-3; the D gene could be TRBD1 or TRBD2 (5 bases each). The sequence was collected from an adult who was a healthcare worker with PCR-confirmed SARS-CoV-2 infection or an uninfected control (not recorded which). CDR3 DNA sequence: TGTGCCAGTAGCCCCAGGAAGGACCCCCGGGGCGATACGCAGTATTTT. The encoded protein is CASSPRKDPRGDTQYF.